The 23 T cell receptor beta chains reported below all come from one sample, sequenced in a study of T cell changes during pregnancy in multiple sclerosis. Using immunoSEQ multiplex PCR, the repertoire was profiled, and TCRdb retains in-frame clones only, with some absent. The table has some 80,000 clones, about 90% seen once. This material consisted of peripheral blood, taken before pregnancy. All receptors derive from a female donor with multiple sclerosis, enrolled in a pregnancy study.

J is TRBJ2-3 and V is TRBV12-5; D may be TRBD2 (6 bases). This CDR3 has 12 amino acids. The V end lost 7 bases, the J end lost 6 bases, and 11 bases lay between the germline ends. CDR1 and CDR2 (germline): LGHNT, FRNRAP. CDR3 coding DNA: TGTGCTAGTGCGGGAGTAGGGGATACGCAGTATTTT. Its translation: CASAGVGDTQYF.

The CDR3 nucleotides read TGCGCCAGCAGTCAATCATTCAGCGGTAACCCTCTCCAAAACATTCAGTACTTC. It yields the protein CASSQSFSGNPLQNIQYF. The chain employs TRBV23-1 and TRBJ2-4; the D gene is possibly TRBD2 (5 bases). TRBV23-1 is placed among ORFs of uncertain function. This CDR3 comprises 18 residues. The V end was cut by 0 bases, the J end by 5 bases, with 20 bases between.

The J gene is TRBJ1-1, the V gene TRBV7-9, with D unresolved. Germline CDR1 is SEHNR and CDR2 is FQNEAQ (reference sequence). This CDR3 comprises 15 residues. Trimming cost V 5 bases and J 2 bases, with 15 bases left between them. The CDR3: CASSPWAGSNTEAFF. Here the CDR3 DNA reads TGTGCCAGCAGCCCCTGGGCAGGCAGTAACACTGAAGCTTTCTTT.

This sequence joins TRBV4-3 and TRBJ2-7; 11 bases line up with TRBD1. Trimming cost V 0 bases and J 6 bases; bases outside gene matches: 7. The CDR3 is made up of 16 amino acids. Germline V gives CDR1 LGHNA, CDR2 YSLEER. CDR3 coding DNA: TGCGCCAGCAGCCAAGAACCGGGACAGGGGGGGCTCGAGCAGTACTTC. Translating gives CASSQEPGQGGLEQYF.

The chain combines TRBV4-1 with TRBJ2-5, with a tentative D call TRBD2 (5 bases). CDR3 size: 15 residues. The V gene's germline CDR1 is MGHRA and CDR2 YSYEKL. Trimming cost V 0 bases and J 5 bases, with 13 bases left between them. The CDR3 DNA reads as TGCGCCAGCAGCCAAGAATTGCGTAGGAGGGAGACCCAGTACTTC. Residues: CASSQELRRRETQYF.

V and J are TRBV2 and TRBJ2-3; 7 bases fit TRBD2. The CDR3 runs to 14 residues. Trimming removed 6 bases from V and 1 base from J; junction bases left unmatched: 4. Germline V gene lookup returns CDR1 SNHLY and CDR2 FYNNEI. The CDR3 loop reads CASSHGLGTDTQYF. The CDR3 DNA follows: TGTGCCAGCAGCCACGGACTAGGCACAGATACGCAGTATTTT.

The V call is TRBV19, the J call TRBJ2-7, with TRBD1 matching 8 bases. Per germline, CDR1 LNHDA and CDR2 SQIVND (reference sequence). CDR3 length: 16 residues. The junction had 12 bases not matched to a gene; V was cut back by 6 bases and J by 2 bases. CDR3 sequence: CASRRYGQGGTYEQYF. In DNA, the CDR3 is TGTGCCAGTAGACGCTACGGACAGGGAGGAACCTACGAGCAGTACTTC.

This clone appeared once. The chain carries TRBV2 and TRBJ1-1; TRBD1 might be the D (5 bases). The CDR3 spans 15 residues. V was cut by 0 bases and J by 5 bases, with 13 bases left in between. The germline gives CDR1 SNHLY, CDR2 FYNNEI. As DNA, the CDR3 is TGTGCCAGCAGTGAAGCGCAGAAGGGACTGACTGAAGCTTTCTTT. This gives the protein CASSEAQKGLTEAFF. The full variable domain, with the rest looked up from reference TRBV2 and TRBJ1-1, is EPEVTQTPSHQVTQMGQEVILRCVPISNHLYFYWYRQILGQKVEFLVSFYNNEISEKSEIFDDQFSVERPDGSNFTLKIRSTKLEDSAMYFCASSEAQKGLTEAFFGQGTRLTVV.

The chain links TRBV5-1 to TRBJ1-1, with D uncertain. In germline, CDR1 is SGHRS, CDR2 YFSETQ. V lost 1 base and J lost 4, with 8 bases in between. The CDR3 contains 13 residues. The CDR3 nucleotides read TGCGCCAGCAGCTTGCAAACGAGCACTGAAGCTTTCTTT. It codes for CASSLQTSTEAFF.

The CDR3 region is CASSQDKRYEQFF. The CDR3 nucleotides read TGCGCCAGCAGCCAAGACAAGCGGTATGAGCAGTTCTTC. The chain carries TRBV4-3 and TRBJ2-1; perhaps TRBD2 as D (5 bases). Germline V gene lookup returns CDR1 LGHNA and CDR2 YSLEER. CDR3 length: 13 residues. Trimming cost V 0 bases and J 8 bases, with 8 bases left between them.

V gene TRBV4-1 combines with J gene TRBJ2-7; 8 nucleotides agree with TRBD2. The CDR3 length is 16 residues. CDR1 and CDR2 (germline): MGHRA, YSYEKL. The J segment lost 0 bases and the V segment lost 4 bases, leaving 8 bases of the junction unmatched. CDR3 nucleotides: TGCGCCAGCAGCCGGTCACGGGGGGGCCGCTCCTACGAGCAGTACTTC. Amino acids: CASSRSRGGRSYEQYF.

This chain joins TRBV7-2 and TRBJ1-1; no clear D gene. This CDR3 spans 13 amino acids. The germline V gene has CDR1 SGHTA and CDR2 FQGNSA. Trimming took 6 bases from V and 2 from J, leaving 10 bases between them. The CDR3 region is CASRDILNTEAFF. In DNA form, the CDR3 reads TGTGCCAGCAGAGACATATTAAACACTGAAGCTTTCTTT.

The chain couples TRBV30 to TRBJ1-5; 8 positions match TRBD1. V shed 2 bases and J 7 bases; nucleotides not matched to a gene: 13. The V gene's germline CDR1 is GTSNPN and CDR2 SVGIG (reference sequence). The CDR3 is made up of 16 amino acids. This chain's CDR3 is CAWSLIPGQVKQPQHF. CDR3 coding DNA: TGTGCCTGGAGTCTAATACCGGGACAGGTCAAACAGCCCCAGCATTTT. Together with reference TRBV30 and TRBJ1-5, the CDR3 gives the full variable domain: SQTIHQWPATLVQPVGSPLSLECTVEGTSNPNLYWYRQAAGRGLQLLFYSVGIGQISSEVPQNLSASRPQDRQFILSSKKLLLSDSGFYLCAWSLIPGQVKQPQHFGDGTRLSIL.

V gene TRBV28 combines with J gene TRBJ1-5, with D possibly matching TRBD1 (6 bases). Germline lookup yields CDR1 MDHEN and CDR2 SYDVKM. The V end lost 3 bases, the J end lost 3 bases, and 12 bases lay between the germline ends. The CDR3 consists of 15 residues. The DNA for the CDR3 is TGTGCCAGCAGTTTCCCCGACAGGACCAATCAGCCCCAGCATTTT. It translates to CASSFPDRTNQPQHF.

The chain combines TRBV18 with TRBJ2-7; TRBD2 might be the D (6 bases). Germline V gene sequence: CDR1 KGHSH, CDR2 LQKENI. V was pared by 1 base and J by 0 bases, with 13 bases between. The CDR3 has 16 amino acids. The chain's CDR3 is CASSPLSVGGSYEQYF. The DNA of the CDR3 is TGTGCCAGCTCACCACTATCGGTGGGGGGCTCCTACGAGCAGTACTTC.

This clone was observed once. The CDR3 protein is CASSERDRGGRGNSPTAYF. The CDR3 coding sequence is TGCGCCAGCAGCGAGCGGGACAGGGGGGGACGGGGGAATTCGCCTACAGCCTACTTC. V and J are TRBV5-1 and TRBJ2-7; TRBD1 matches at 11 bases. V lost 4 bases and J lost 13; bases outside the gene matches: 28. The CDR3 runs to 19 residues. The V gene's germline CDR1 is SGHRS and CDR2 YFSETQ. Full variable domain (rest looked up from reference TRBV5-1 and TRBJ2-7): KAGVTQTPRYLIKTRGQQVTLSCSPISGHRSVSWYQQTPGQGLQFLFEYFSETQRNKGNFPGRFSGRQFSNSRSEMNVSTLELGDSALYLCASSERDRGGRGNSPTAYFGPGTRLTVT.

The genes are TRBV7-2 and TRBJ2-7, with D tentatively TRBD2 (5 bases). The ends were cut back, 5 bases at V and 3 bases at J, with 17 bases in the middle. The CDR3 runs to 15 residues. In germline, CDR1 is SGHTA, CDR2 FQGNSA. CDR3: CASSPLAGFHYEQYF. CDR3 nucleotides: TGTGCCAGCAGCCCCCTGGCGGGCTTTCACTACGAGCAGTACTTC.

The gene calls are TRBV9 and TRBJ2-1; perhaps TRBD1 as D (6 bases). V was clipped by 4 bases and J by 0 bases, with 14 bases between them. CDR1 SGDLS and CDR2 YYNGEE come from the germline V gene. This CDR3 region has 16 residues. CDR3 region: CASSPSRDNSYNEQFF. In DNA form, the CDR3 reads TGTGCCAGCAGCCCGTCTAGGGACAACTCCTACAATGAGCAGTTCTTC.

V is TRBV28 and J is TRBJ2-7; tentative D call: TRBD2 (6 bases). In germline, CDR1 is MDHEN, CDR2 SYDVKM. V shed 11 bases and J shed 1 base, with 12 bases lying between them. The CDR3 length is 12 residues. The CDR3 spells CAGGGGSYEQYF. The CDR3, as DNA: TGTGCCGGGGGAGGAGGGTCCTACGAGCAGTACTTC.

The rearrangement uses TRBV6-5 and TRBJ2-7; D is uncertain. The germline gives CDR1 MNHEY, CDR2 SVGAGI. Trimming removed 4 bases at V and 0 bases at J, with 10 bases between. The CDR3 extends over 14 amino acids. In DNA, the CDR3 is TGTGCCAGCAGTTCTATACTTGACTCCTACGAGCAGTACTTC. It codes for CASSSILDSYEQYF.

The V and J genes are TRBV27 and TRBJ1-2, with D hard to call. The CDR3 consists of 14 residues. Germline V gene data show CDR1 as MNHEY and CDR2 as SMNVEV (reference sequence). The V and J ends lost 8 bases and 2 bases respectively, with 15 bases between them. The CDR3 DNA reads TGTGCCAGCGCCTCCGGAGGGCAGAACTATGGCTACACCTTC. Its translation is CASASGGQNYGYTF.

This CDR3 is CASSVIFPGNTEAFF. CDR3 DNA: TGTGCCAGCAGTGTAATCTTCCCAGGGAACACTGAAGCTTTCTTT. The chain has TRBV27 and TRBJ1-1; D gene unclear. Looked up from germline, CDR1 is MNHEY and CDR2 is SMNVEV (reference sequence). The V gene lost 5 bases and the J gene lost 1 base, with 14 bases spanning the gap. The CDR3 length is 15 residues.

The chain is built from TRBV21-1 and TRBJ2-7; the D segment call TRBD2 is taken from the table without a DNA check. TRBV21-1 is given as a pseudogene. This CDR3 region has 14 residues. The CDR3 protein is CASSPRGSPYEQYF. The CDR3 DNA reads as TGTGCCAGCAGCCCCCGGGGTAGCCCCTACGAGCAGTACTTC.